The clone carrying this TCR beta chain was found once. These data belong to a study of blood T cell repertoires in COVID-19. Across the whole study: Specimens from acute and convalescent COVID-19 originated in the United States, Italy and Spain. From T cells, B-cell-depleted T cells, or PBMCs came the material, which was cDNA or gDNA.

The junction had 22 bases not matched to a gene; V was cut back by 4 bases and J by 10 bases. CDR1 is LNHDA and CDR2 is SQIVND in the germline V gene (reference sequence). CDR3 size: 19 residues. In the authors' workflow: Amplification with reference gene primers provided the estimates of nucleated cell counts. The repertoire was sequenced with immunoSEQ multiplex PCR; TCRdb's copy has only in-frame clones and lacks some. That table gives V, J and clone size, and the DNA gave D and trimming. The sample lists fewer than 300,000 clones, about 80% occurring once. Seattle patient enrollment occurred during active infection, with longitudinal follow-up thereafter.

The V gene is TRBV19, the J gene TRBJ2-1; TRBD1 matches 10 bases. Sequenced material: peripheral blood. This clonotype was obtained from a person aged 70 to 85 with COVID-19, enrolled during active disease. DNA for the CDR3: TGTGCCAGTAGTACCCCGGACAGGGGGAGCGGGGTCCCACCTCACGAGCAGTTCTTC. It yields the protein CASSTPDRGSGVPPHEQFF.